Each of the 6 T cell receptor beta chains below was sequenced from the same sample in a study of CD8 T cells in ankylosing spondylitis. TCRdb itself ran the 5' RACE reads through MiXCR, one entry per CDR3 protein. The sample contains about 540,000 distinct CDR3 sequences, approximately 12% of which appear only once. Study observations and caveats: Characteristic of ankylosing spondylitis blood, it appeared, was a TCR beta motif comprising about eight highly homologous variants.

Their antigens remain unidentified. The sample taken for sequencing was blood, either unsorted or a sorted T cell fraction (not recorded which). The receptors originated from a male donor with ankylosing spondylitis.

The rearrangement joins TRBV27 to TRBJ2-2, with TRBD2 as a possible D gene (6 bases). Germline V gene lookup returns CDR1 MNHEY and CDR2 SMNVEV (reference sequence). Trimming stripped 3 bases from V and 0 bases from J, with 29 bases between. This CDR3 comprises 22 residues. CDR3 region: CASSFSLGGTQFGVTNTGELFF. The CDR3, as DNA: TGTGCCAGCAGTTTCTCCTTGGGGGGAACGCAATTCGGGGTCACGAACACCGGGGAGCTGTTTTTT.

The chain employs TRBV29-1 and TRBJ2-7; D is unresolved. There are 15 residues in the CDR3. Germline CDR1 SQVTM, CDR2 ANQGSEA. Trimming removed 5 bases from V and 4 bases from J, with 21 bases in between. CDR3 amino acids: CSVRETERVPYEQYV. CDR3 coding DNA: TGCAGCGTTAGGGAAACAGAACGGGTCCCATACGAGCAGTACGTC.

The chain is built from TRBV27 and TRBJ2-1, with unresolved D. CDR1 is MNHEY and CDR2 is SMNVEV in the germline V gene (reference sequence). This CDR3 region has 15 residues. Trimming removed 6 bases at V and 1 base at J, with 13 bases between. The CDR3, as DNA: TGTGCCAGCAGCCTACGGTCCGGTTCCTACAATGAGCAGTTCTTC. Translating gives CASSLRSGSYNEQFF.

This clonotype has only one observation. The chain combines TRBV29-1 with TRBJ1-1; D not resolved. This CDR3 contains 12 residues. Trimming removed 6 bases from V and 1 base from J, with 9 bases in between. Germline lookup yields CDR1 SQVTM and CDR2 ANQGSEA. The CDR3 DNA sequence: TGCAGCGTGAGGGAGACGAACACTGAAGCTTTCTTT. Its protein is CSVRETNTEAFF.

This clonotype was found a few times. The chain is built from TRBV24-1 and TRBJ2-7; the D gene is possibly TRBD1 (6 bases). In germline, CDR1 is KGHDR, CDR2 SFDVKD. This CDR3 is built from 17 residues. Trimming left V 1 base short and J 3 bases short, with 18 bases between. The CDR3 loop is CATSDFSNREKGYEQYV. For the CDR3, the DNA is TGTGCCACCAGTGATTTTTCCAACAGGGAAAAAGGCTACGAGCAGTACGTC.

The V call is TRBV5-1, the J call TRBJ2-2; 7 bases fit TRBD1. V was clipped by 9 bases and J by 6 bases; unmatched bases: 14. CDR3 length equals 15 residues. Germline lookup yields CDR1 SGHRS and CDR2 YFSETQ. The DNA of the CDR3 is TGCGCCACCCCGACAGGAGGTGGACAGGCCGGGGAGCTGTTTTTT. Protein: CATPTGGGQAGELFF. Filled out from reference TRBV5-1 and TRBJ2-2, the complete variable domain reads KAGVTQTPRYLIKTRGQQVTLSCSPISGHRSVSWYQQTPGQGLQFLFEYFSETQRNKGNFPGRFSGRQFSNSRSEMNVSTLELGDSALYLCATPTGGGQAGELFFGEGSRLTVL.